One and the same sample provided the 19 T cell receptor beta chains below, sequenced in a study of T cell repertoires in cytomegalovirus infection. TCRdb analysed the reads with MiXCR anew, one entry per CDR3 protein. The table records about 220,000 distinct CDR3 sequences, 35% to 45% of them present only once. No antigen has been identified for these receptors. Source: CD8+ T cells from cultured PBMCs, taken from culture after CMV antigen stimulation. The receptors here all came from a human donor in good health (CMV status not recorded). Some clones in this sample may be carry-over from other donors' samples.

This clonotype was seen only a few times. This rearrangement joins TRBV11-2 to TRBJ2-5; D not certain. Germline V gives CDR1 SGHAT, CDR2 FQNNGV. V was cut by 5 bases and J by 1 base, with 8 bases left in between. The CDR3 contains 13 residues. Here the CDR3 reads CASSQPSQETQYF. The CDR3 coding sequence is TGTGCCAGCAGCCAGCCCTCCCAAGAGACCCAGTACTTC. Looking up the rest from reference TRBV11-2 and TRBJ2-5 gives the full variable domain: EAGVAQSPRYKIIEKRQSVAFWCNPISGHATLYWYQQILGQGPKLLIQFQNNGVVDDSQLPKDRFSAERLKGVDSTLKIQPAKLEDSAVYLCASSQPSQETQYFGPGTRLLVL.

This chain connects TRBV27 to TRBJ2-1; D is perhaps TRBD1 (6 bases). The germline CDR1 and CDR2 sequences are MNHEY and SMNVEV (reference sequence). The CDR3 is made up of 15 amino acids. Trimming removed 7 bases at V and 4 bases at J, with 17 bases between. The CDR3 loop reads CASTGLKQGYNEQFF. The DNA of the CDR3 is TGTGCCAGCACAGGCCTAAAACAGGGATACAATGAGCAGTTCTTC.

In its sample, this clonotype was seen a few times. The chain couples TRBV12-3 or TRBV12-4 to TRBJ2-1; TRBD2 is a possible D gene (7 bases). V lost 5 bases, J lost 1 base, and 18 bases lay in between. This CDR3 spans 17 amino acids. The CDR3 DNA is TGTGCCAGCAGTGGGGGGGCCGGCAGGGGATCCTACAATGAGCAGTTCTTC. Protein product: CASSGGAGRGSYNEQFF.

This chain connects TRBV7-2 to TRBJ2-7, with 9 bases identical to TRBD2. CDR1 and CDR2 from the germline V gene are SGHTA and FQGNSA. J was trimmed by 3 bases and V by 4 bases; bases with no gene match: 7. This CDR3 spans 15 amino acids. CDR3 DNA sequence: TGTGCCAGCAGCTCCTATAGCGGGGGAGTCTACGAGCAGTACTTC. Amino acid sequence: CASSSYSGGVYEQYF. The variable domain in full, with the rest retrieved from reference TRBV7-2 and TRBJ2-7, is GAGVSQSPSNKVTEKGKDVELRCDPISGHTALYWYRQSLGQGLEFLIYFQGNSAPDKSGLPSDRFSAERTGGSVSTLTIQRTQQEDSAVYLCASSSYSGGVYEQYFGPGTRLTVT.

CDR3 DNA sequence: TGTGCCACCAGCAGTTTGACAGGGGGCTTTCTCAATGAGCAGTTCTTC. Protein: CATSSLTGGFLNEQFF. The genes are TRBV15 and TRBJ2-1; the match to TRBD1 covers 10 bases. Germline loops: CDR1 LNHNV, CDR2 YYDKDF (reference sequence). This CDR3 spans 16 amino acids. V dropped 3 bases and J dropped 6; count of bases not matched to a gene: 8.

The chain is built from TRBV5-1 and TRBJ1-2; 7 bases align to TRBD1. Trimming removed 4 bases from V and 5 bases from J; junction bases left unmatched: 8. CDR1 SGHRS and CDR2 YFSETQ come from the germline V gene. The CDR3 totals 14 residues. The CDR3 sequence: CASSPVGGRYGYTF. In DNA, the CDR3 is TGCGCCAGCAGCCCGGTAGGGGGCCGGTATGGCTACACCTTC.

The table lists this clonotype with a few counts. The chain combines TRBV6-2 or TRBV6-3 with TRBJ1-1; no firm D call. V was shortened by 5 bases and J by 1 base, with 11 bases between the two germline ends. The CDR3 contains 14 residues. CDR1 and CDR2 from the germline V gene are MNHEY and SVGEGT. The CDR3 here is CASSRKRGNTEAFF. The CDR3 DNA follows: TGTGCCAGCAGTCGCAAGCGTGGGAACACTGAAGCTTTCTTT.

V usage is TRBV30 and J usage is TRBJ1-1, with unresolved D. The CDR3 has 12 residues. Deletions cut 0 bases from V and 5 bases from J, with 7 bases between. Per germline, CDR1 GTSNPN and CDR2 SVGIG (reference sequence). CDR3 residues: CAWSVTGTEAFF. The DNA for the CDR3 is TGTGCCTGGAGTGTAACCGGTACTGAAGCTTTCTTT.

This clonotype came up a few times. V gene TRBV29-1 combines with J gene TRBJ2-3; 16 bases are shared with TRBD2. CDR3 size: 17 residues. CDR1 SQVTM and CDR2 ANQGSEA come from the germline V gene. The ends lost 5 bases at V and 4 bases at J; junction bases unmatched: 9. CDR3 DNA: TGCAGCGTTCCTCTCATAGGGACTAGCGGGAGGGCAGATACGCAGTATTTT. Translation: CSVPLIGTSGRADTQYF.

The CDR3 DNA follows: TGTGCCAGCTCTCCTAAGGGGACTAGCCAAGAGACCCAGTACTTC. It yields the protein CASSPKGTSQETQYF. This chain links TRBV28 with TRBJ2-5, with 8 nucleotides matching TRBD2. Germline V gene lookup returns CDR1 MDHEN and CDR2 SYDVKM. V gave up 8 bases and J gave up 1 base; unmatched junction bases: 9. The CDR3 covers 15 residues.

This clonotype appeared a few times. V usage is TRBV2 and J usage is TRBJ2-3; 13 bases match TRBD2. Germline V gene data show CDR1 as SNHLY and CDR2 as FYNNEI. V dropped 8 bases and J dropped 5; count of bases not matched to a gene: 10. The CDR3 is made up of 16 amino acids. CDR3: CASSSGTSGVLDTQYF. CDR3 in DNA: TGTGCCAGCTCATCCGGGACTAGCGGGGTGCTAGATACGCAGTATTTT. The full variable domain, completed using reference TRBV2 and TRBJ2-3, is EPEVTQTPSHQVTQMGQEVILRCVPISNHLYFYWYRQILGQKVEFLVSFYNNEISEKSEIFDDQFSVERPDGSNFTLKIRSTKLEDSAMYFCASSSGTSGVLDTQYFGPGTRLTVL.

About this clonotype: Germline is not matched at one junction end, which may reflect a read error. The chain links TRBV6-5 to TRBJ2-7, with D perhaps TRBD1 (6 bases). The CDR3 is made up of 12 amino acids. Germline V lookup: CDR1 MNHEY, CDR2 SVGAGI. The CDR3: CASRGGGAGAVF. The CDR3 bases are TGTGCCAGCAGGGGTGGAGGTGCAGGGGCCGTCTTC.

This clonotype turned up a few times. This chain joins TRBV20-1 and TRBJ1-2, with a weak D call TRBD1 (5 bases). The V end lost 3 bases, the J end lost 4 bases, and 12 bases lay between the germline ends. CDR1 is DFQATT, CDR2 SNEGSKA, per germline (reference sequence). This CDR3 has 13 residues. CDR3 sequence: CSASHDRRYGYTF. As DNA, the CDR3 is TGCAGTGCTAGTCATGACAGACGCTATGGCTACACCTTC.

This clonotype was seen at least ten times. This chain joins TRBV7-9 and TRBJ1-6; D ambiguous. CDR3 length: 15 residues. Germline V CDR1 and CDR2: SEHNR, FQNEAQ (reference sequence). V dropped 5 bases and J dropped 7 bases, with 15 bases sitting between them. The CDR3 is CASSHVSIYNSPLHF. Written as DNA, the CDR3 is TGTGCCAGCAGCCATGTCAGTATTTACAATTCACCCCTCCACTTT. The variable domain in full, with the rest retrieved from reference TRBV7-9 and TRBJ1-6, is DTGVSQNPRHKITKRGQNVTFRCDPISEHNRLYWYRQTLGQGPEFLTYFQNEAQLEKSRLLSDRFSAERPKGSFSTLEIQRTEQGDSAMYLCASSHVSIYNSPLHFGNGTRLTVT.

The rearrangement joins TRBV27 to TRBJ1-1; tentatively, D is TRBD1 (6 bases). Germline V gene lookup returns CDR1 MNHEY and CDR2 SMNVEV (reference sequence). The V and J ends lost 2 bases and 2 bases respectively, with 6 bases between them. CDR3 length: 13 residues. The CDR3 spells CASSLGTNTEAFF. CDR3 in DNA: TGTGCCAGCAGTTTAGGGACAAACACTGAAGCTTTCTTT.

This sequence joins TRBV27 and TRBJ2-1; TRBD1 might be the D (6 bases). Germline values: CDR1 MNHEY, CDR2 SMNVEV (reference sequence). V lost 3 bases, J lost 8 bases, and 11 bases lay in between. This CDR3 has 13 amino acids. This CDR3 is CASSFRDIDEQFF. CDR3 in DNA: TGTGCCAGCAGTTTCCGGGACATTGATGAGCAGTTCTTC.

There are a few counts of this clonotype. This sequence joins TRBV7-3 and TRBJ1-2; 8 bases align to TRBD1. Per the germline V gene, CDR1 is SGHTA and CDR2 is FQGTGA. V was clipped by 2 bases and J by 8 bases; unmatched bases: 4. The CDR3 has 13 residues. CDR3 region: CASSLDRGWGYTF. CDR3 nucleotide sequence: TGTGCCAGCAGCTTAGACAGGGGATGGGGCTACACCTTC.

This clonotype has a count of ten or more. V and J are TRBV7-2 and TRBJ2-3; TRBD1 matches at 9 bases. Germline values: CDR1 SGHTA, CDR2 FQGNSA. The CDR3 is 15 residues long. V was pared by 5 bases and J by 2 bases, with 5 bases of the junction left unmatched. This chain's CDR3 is CASSAGQGITDTQYF. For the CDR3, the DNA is TGTGCCAGCAGCGCAGGACAGGGGATCACAGATACGCAGTATTTT.

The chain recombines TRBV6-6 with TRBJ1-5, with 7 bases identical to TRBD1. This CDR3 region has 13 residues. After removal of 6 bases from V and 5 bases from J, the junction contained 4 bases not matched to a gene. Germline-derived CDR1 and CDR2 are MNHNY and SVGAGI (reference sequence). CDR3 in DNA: TGTGCCAGCAGGGGGGACAGCTATCAGCCCCAGCATTTT. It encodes CASRGDSYQPQHF.